The next 6 T cell receptor beta chains were all read from a single sample in a study of T cells after yellow fever vaccination. TCRdb re-analysed the 5' RACE reads in MiXCR, keeping a single row per CDR3 protein. This table has 450,000 to 650,000 distinct CDR3 sequences, just over 20% appearing once. The material sequenced was PBMCs, taken roughly 23 days after the first yellow fever vaccination. All receptors derive from a man in his late teens or twenties who received the YFV17D yellow fever vaccine.

The table lists this clonotype with a few counts. The rearrangement uses TRBV19 and TRBJ2-3; D gene unclear. Germline CDR1 reads LNHDA; CDR2 reads SQIVND (reference sequence). The CDR3 totals 18 residues. V was pared by 1 base and J by 4 bases, with 21 bases between. The CDR3 nucleotides read TGTGCCAGTAGTATAGCGCTCGACACCCCCCGGGCGGCAGATACGCAGTATTTT. The encoded protein is CASSIALDTPRAADTQYF.

The rearrangement links TRBV12-3 or TRBV12-4 to TRBJ2-2, with a tentative D call TRBD2 (6 bases). The CDR3 runs 13 residues. Trimming removed 10 bases at V and 7 bases at J, with 16 bases between. Written as DNA, the CDR3 is TGTGCCAAGGAGGGACCGTTAAACGGGGAGCTGTTTTTT. It yields the protein CAKEGPLNGELFF.

Remarks on this clonotype: Compared with germline, one end of the junction differs, possibly owing to a read error. The genes are TRBV20-1 and TRBJ2-5; the D is unclear. The CDR3 has 17 amino acids. Germline values: CDR1 DFQATT, CDR2 SNEGSKA (reference sequence). Here the CDR3 reads CCARGPPASSPPGTQYF. The CDR3 nucleotides are TGCTGTGCTAGAGGCCCGCCAGCTAGTTCTCCTCCGGGGACCCAGTACTTC.

This clonotype showed up just a few times. The rearrangement joins TRBV19 to TRBJ1-6; 9 bases align to TRBD1. The CDR3 is 16 residues long. The germline V gene encodes CDR1 LNHDA and CDR2 SQIVND (reference sequence). The J segment lost 9 bases and the V segment lost 3 bases, leaving 9 bases of the junction unmatched. DNA of the CDR3: TGTGCCAGTAGTATGGACAGGGGAACCCTCCGTTCACCCCTCCACTTT. It translates to CASSMDRGTLRSPLHF.

The CDR3 DNA sequence: TGTGCCAGCAGTTACTCCTTCGGGGGGAACACTGAAGCTTTCTTT. It yields the protein CASSYSFGGNTEAFF. V gene TRBV6-2 or TRBV6-3 combines with J gene TRBJ1-1; D might be TRBD1 (5 bases). Per germline, CDR1 MNHEY and CDR2 SVGEGT. The CDR3 loop spans 15 amino acids. The germline V and J ends were trimmed by 0 bases and 1 base, with 9 bases remaining between them.

A remark on this clonotype: Since no conserved phenylalanine or tryptophan closes the CDR3, a read error is the likely cause. This CDR3 reads CASRDREQETQYY. The CDR3 DNA reads as TGCGCCAGCAGGGACAGAGAACAAGAGACCCAGTACTAC. The V and J genes are TRBV10-2 and TRBJ2-5; tentatively, D is TRBD1 (6 bases). CDR3 size: 13 residues. Trimming took 6 bases from V and 2 from J, leaving 10 bases between them. The germline CDR1 and CDR2 sequences are WSHSY and SAAADI.